The 28 T cell receptor beta chains below all came from one sample that was sequenced in a study of blood T cell repertoires in COVID-19. Sequencing was performed with immunoSEQ multiplex PCR; in TCRdb, only in-frame clones are kept and a portion is missing. This table has over 250,000 clones, roughly nine tenths appearing once. The sample consisted of PBMCs or T cells enriched from blood (not recorded which). The receptors shown here come from a woman between 18 and 30 years old who had recovered from COVID-19.

The chain couples TRBV7-7 to TRBJ2-7, with TRBD2 matching over 8 bases. The CDR3 totals 14 residues. V shed 8 bases and J 3 bases; nucleotides not matched to a gene: 9. Germline lookup yields CDR1 SSHAT and CDR2 FNYEAQ (reference sequence). The CDR3, as DNA: TGTGCCAGCCGGGGGGGAACATCTCTCTACGAGCAGTACTTC. It is translated as CASRGGTSLYEQYF.

The CDR3 DNA reads TGTGCCAGCAGCCGTCGTGAGGAAGCTTTCTTT. Its translation: CASSRREEAFF. The V and J genes are TRBV7-8 and TRBJ1-1, with unresolved D. Germline V gene sequence: CDR1 SGHVS, CDR2 FQNEAQ. Trimming left V 5 bases short and J 8 bases short, with 9 bases between. The CDR3 totals 11 residues.

The chain couples TRBV11-2 to TRBJ2-1, with D possibly TRBD1 on 5 matching bases. This CDR3 has 16 residues. CDR1 is SGHAT and CDR2 is FQNNGV in the germline V gene. V dropped 2 bases and J dropped 0 bases, with 11 bases sitting between them. In nucleotides, the CDR3 is TGTGCCAGCAGCTTATTTCAGGGCATCTCCTACAATGAGCAGTTCTTC. The encoded protein is CASSLFQGISYNEQFF.

The chain joins TRBV27 to TRBJ2-6; possible D gene TRBD1, 5 bases. Germline CDR1 and CDR2: MNHEY and SMNVEV (reference sequence). V dropped 5 bases and J dropped 2 bases, with 13 bases sitting between them. The CDR3 has 16 amino acids. The CDR3: CASSPHQGTGANVLTF. Written as DNA, the CDR3 is TGTGCCAGCAGTCCACACCAGGGAACTGGGGCCAACGTCCTGACTTTC.

This clone occurred once. The CDR3 DNA sequence: TGCGCCAGCAGCCAAGATCTGGTTGAGGGGAACACTGAAGCTTTCTTT. Encoded protein: CASSQDLVEGNTEAFF. This chain connects TRBV4-1 to TRBJ1-1; D is ambiguous. The ends were cut back, 0 bases at V and 1 base at J, with 12 bases in the middle. Germline-derived CDR1 and CDR2 are MGHRA and YSYEKL. This CDR3 is 16 amino acids long.

This clone was observed a single time. The genes are TRBV6-5 and TRBJ1-4; 7 bases agree with TRBD1. The CDR3 sequence is 14 residues long. V lost 6 bases to trimming and J lost 5 bases; unmatched junction nucleotides: 6. Per germline, CDR1 MNHEY and CDR2 SVGAGI. The CDR3 sequence: CASSQGQHNEKLFF. In nucleotides, the CDR3 is TGTGCCAGCAGCCAGGGACAGCACAATGAAAAACTGTTTTTT.

The chain carries TRBV14 and TRBJ1-1, with D perhaps matching TRBD1 (5 bases). The CDR3 is 14 residues long. The germline V gene has CDR1 SGHDN and CDR2 FVKESK. V was cut by 1 base and J by 1 base, with 7 bases left in between. CDR3 protein: CASSQGGWNTEAFF. The CDR3 DNA follows: TGTGCCAGCAGCCAAGGGGGCTGGAACACTGAAGCTTTCTTT.

The V gene is TRBV6-2 or TRBV6-3, the J gene TRBJ2-3, with D perhaps TRBD1 (6 bases). CDR1 MNHEY and CDR2 SVGEGT come from the germline V gene. The CDR3 spans 16 residues. V gave up 3 bases and J gave up 5 bases, with 18 bases separating them. The CDR3 nucleotides read TGTGCCAGCAGTTATGGGGGCTTGCCAGATGAAGATACGCAGTATTTT. Residues: CASSYGGLPDEDTQYF.

The genes are TRBV19 and TRBJ1-2; D remains unclear. The CDR3 spans 13 residues. Germline CDR1 reads LNHDA; CDR2 reads SQIVND (reference sequence). Deletions cut 6 bases from V and 5 bases from J, with 13 bases between. The CDR3 coding sequence is TGTGCCAGTAGCACAGACAAGGCGTATGGCTACACCTTC. Amino acids: CASSTDKAYGYTF. Together with reference TRBV19 and TRBJ1-2, the CDR3 gives the full variable domain: DGGITQSPKYLFRKEGQNVTLSCEQNLNHDAMYWYRQDPGQGLRLIYYSQIVNDFQKGDIAEGYSVSREKKESFPLTVTSAQKNPTAFYLCASSTDKAYGYTFGSGTRLTVV.

The chain couples TRBV7-9 to TRBJ1-3; no clear D gene. The CDR3 is made up of 14 amino acids. Deletions cut 3 bases from V and 8 bases from J, with 14 bases between. Germline V lookup: CDR1 SEHNR, CDR2 FQNEAQ (reference sequence). CDR3 sequence (DNA): TGTGCCAGCAGCTTGCCGGGAACGAGGGACACCATATATTTT. Protein product: CASSLPGTRDTIYF.

The J gene is TRBJ1-5, the V gene TRBV11-2; possibly TRBD1 for D (5 bases). The CDR3 is 13 amino acids. Trimming took 4 bases from V and 4 from J, leaving 8 bases between them. Germline assignment: CDR1 SGHAT and CDR2 FQNNGV. In nucleotides, the CDR3 is TGTGCCAGCAGCTCAAACAGGAATCAGCCCCAGCATTTT. Translation: CASSSNRNQPQHF.

In this sample, this clone turned up a few times. This chain joins TRBV2 and TRBJ2-7, with 9 bases identical to TRBD2. This CDR3 region has 15 residues. The junction had 7 bases not matched to a gene; V was cut back by 4 bases and J by 3 bases. Germline-derived CDR1 and CDR2 are SNHLY and FYNNEI. CDR3 nucleotides: TGTGCCAGCAGTGGAATCCGACTAGCGGACTACGAGCAGTACTTC. This sequence encodes CASSGIRLADYEQYF.

This sequence joins TRBV10-2 and TRBJ2-3, with TRBD2 matching over 11 bases. With 3 bases clipped from V and 2 bases from J, the junction kept 7 bases outside the gene matches. Germline CDR1 and CDR2: WSHSY and SAAADI. The CDR3 has 17 residues. The CDR3 nucleotides read TGCGCCAGCAGTGATAGGGCTAGCGGGGGGAACACAGATACGCAGTATTTT. Protein sequence: CASSDRASGGNTDTQYF.

V usage is TRBV2 and J usage is TRBJ1-2; D is possibly TRBD1 (5 bases). CDR1 and CDR2 from the germline V gene are SNHLY and FYNNEI. CDR3 length: 12 residues. V lost 2 bases and J lost 13, with 14 bases in between. CDR3 nucleotides: TGTGCCAGCAGTGAACCCTCCAGGGTGAGCACCTTC. Protein sequence: CASSEPSRVSTF.

V usage is TRBV3-1 (or the pseudogene TRBV3-2) and J usage is TRBJ2-7; a possible D gene is TRBD1 (6 bases). The CDR3 is 15 amino acids. Trimming stripped 2 bases from V and 2 bases from J, with 13 bases between. Looked up from germline, CDR1 is LGHDT and CDR2 is YNNKEL (reference sequence). The CDR3, as DNA: TGTGCCAGCAGCCAAATCTTTCAGGGGCCCTACGAGCAGTACTTC. It is translated as CASSQIFQGPYEQYF.

The genes are TRBV10-3 and TRBJ2-7; the D gene is possibly TRBD2 (5 bases). Per the germline V gene, CDR1 is ENHRY and CDR2 is SYGVKD. Trimming cost V 0 bases and J 2 bases, with 14 bases left between them. The CDR3 loop spans 16 amino acids. Written as DNA, the CDR3 is TGTGCCATCAGTGAGTCGGTCATTAGCGATACCTACGAGCAGTACTTC. It yields the protein CAISESVISDTYEQYF.

This clone was observed once. The chain uses TRBV6-1 and TRBJ1-3; 11 nucleotides match TRBD1. CDR3 length equals 16 residues. CDR1 is MNHNS, CDR2 SASEGT, per germline. The V and J ends lost 4 bases and 4 bases, in that order; junction bases with no gene match: 6. The CDR3 sequence is CASSASGQGAGNTIYF. CDR3 DNA: TGTGCCAGCAGTGCCTCTGGACAGGGGGCAGGAAACACCATATATTTT.

This chain connects TRBV30 to TRBJ1-1; 7 bases are shared with TRBD1. The germline gives CDR1 GTSNPN, CDR2 SVGIG (reference sequence). This CDR3 is 16 amino acids long. The junction had 14 bases not matched to a gene; V was cut back by 0 bases and J by 7 bases. The CDR3 nucleotides are TGTGCCTGGAGTGTACGACTGGACAGGTTCTCTGGTGAAGCTTTCTTT. Its translation is CAWSVRLDRFSGEAFF. Complete variable domain (other parts from reference TRBV30 and TRBJ1-1): SQTIHQWPATLVQPVGSPLSLECTVEGTSNPNLYWYRQAAGRGLQLLFYSVGIGQISSEVPQNLSASRPQDRQFILSSKKLLLSDSGFYLCAWSVRLDRFSGEAFFGQGTRLTVV.

The V call is TRBV27, the J call TRBJ1-2; possibly TRBD1 for D (5 bases). Deletions cut 0 bases from V and 6 bases from J, with 14 bases between. The CDR3 runs to 15 residues. Germline loops: CDR1 MNHEY, CDR2 SMNVEV (reference sequence). DNA of the CDR3: TGTGCCAGCAGTTTATCCGGGTGGGACTTGGATGGCTACACCTTC. As protein: CASSLSGWDLDGYTF.

This clone is a singleton in its sample. The gene calls are TRBV27 and TRBJ2-7, with 9 bases lining up with TRBD2. The CDR3 has 16 amino acids. The germline V gene has CDR1 MNHEY and CDR2 SMNVEV (reference sequence). J was trimmed by 0 bases and V by 4 bases; bases with no gene match: 7. DNA of the CDR3: TGTGCCAGCAGTTCCCAGCGGGGGGCTTTCTCCTACGAGCAGTACTTC. This translates into CASSSQRGAFSYEQYF.

The CDR3 sequence: CASSPNGLAGVIGANVLTF. CDR3 bases: TGTGCCAGCAGCCCGAATGGGCTAGCGGGAGTTATTGGGGCCAACGTCCTGACTTTC. The V and J genes are TRBV11-2 and TRBJ2-6, with 10 bases lining up with TRBD2. Germline V gene sequence: CDR1 SGHAT, CDR2 FQNNGV. The V segment lost 5 bases and the J segment 3 bases; nucleotides outside the gene matches: 13. The CDR3 runs to 19 residues.

The rearrangement joins TRBV7-8 to TRBJ2-5, with 8 bases identical to TRBD2. With 2 bases clipped from V and 2 bases from J, the junction kept 7 bases outside the gene matches. The CDR3 has 16 amino acids. Germline CDR1 is SGHVS and CDR2 is FQNEAQ. The DNA of the CDR3 is TGTGCCAGCAGCTTAACGCGCGGGGGGCCGCAAGAGACCCAGTACTTC. This sequence encodes CASSLTRGGPQETQYF.

This chain joins TRBV19 and TRBJ1-1, with D hard to call. The length of the CDR3 is 14 residues. The V end lost 5 bases, the J end lost 0 bases, and 10 bases lay between the germline ends. Germline V CDR1 and CDR2: LNHDA, SQIVND (reference sequence). CDR3 protein: CASSSDLLNTEAFF. CDR3 coding DNA: TGTGCCAGTAGTTCGGACTTACTGAACACTGAAGCTTTCTTT.

This clone has more than one count but fewer than ten. This chain joins TRBV6-2 or TRBV6-3 and TRBJ1-5; D is undetermined. Trimming left V 2 bases short and J 5 bases short, with 7 bases between. The CDR3 has 13 residues. Germline V gene lookup returns CDR1 MNHEY and CDR2 SVGEGT. The CDR3 loop reads CASSYVRYQPQHF. The CDR3 coding sequence is TGTGCCAGCAGTTACGTCCGGTATCAGCCCCAGCATTTT.

The chain uses TRBV15 and TRBJ1-4; no reliable D call. Trimming stripped 9 bases from V and 2 bases from J, with 13 bases between. The CDR3 is 14 residues long. Germline lookup yields CDR1 LNHNV and CDR2 YYDKDF (reference sequence). The CDR3 DNA follows: TGTGCCACGGGCCGAGGGAACACTAATGAAAAACTGTTTTTT. This gives the protein CATGRGNTNEKLFF.

V usage is TRBV30 and J usage is TRBJ2-1; D is uncertain. This CDR3 has 17 amino acids. V was clipped by 0 bases and J by 1 base, with 16 bases between them. Germline loops: CDR1 GTSNPN, CDR2 SVGIG (reference sequence). CDR3 region: CAWSVMRLTESYNEQFF. CDR3 nucleotide sequence: TGTGCCTGGAGTGTAATGCGGTTAACGGAGTCCTACAATGAGCAGTTCTTC.

The chain joins TRBV14 to TRBJ1-1, with D perhaps TRBD1 (6 bases). Germline V gene sequence: CDR1 SGHDN, CDR2 FVKESK. The V and J ends lost 0 bases and 2 bases respectively, with 16 bases between them. The CDR3 extends over 17 amino acids. The CDR3: CASSQDLAGVYNTEAFF. CDR3 bases: TGTGCCAGCAGCCAAGATCTGGCAGGGGTTTATAACACTGAAGCTTTCTTT.

This clone showed up just a few times. V usage is TRBV19 and J usage is TRBJ2-2; 11 bases match TRBD1. There are 16 residues in the CDR3. V lost 4 bases and J lost 5; bases outside the gene matches: 6. The V gene's germline CDR1 is LNHDA and CDR2 SQIVND (reference sequence). The DNA of the CDR3 is TGTGCCAGTAGTAACGGACAGGGGGCGGGAACCGGGGAGCTGTTTTTT. Its translation is CASSNGQGAGTGELFF.